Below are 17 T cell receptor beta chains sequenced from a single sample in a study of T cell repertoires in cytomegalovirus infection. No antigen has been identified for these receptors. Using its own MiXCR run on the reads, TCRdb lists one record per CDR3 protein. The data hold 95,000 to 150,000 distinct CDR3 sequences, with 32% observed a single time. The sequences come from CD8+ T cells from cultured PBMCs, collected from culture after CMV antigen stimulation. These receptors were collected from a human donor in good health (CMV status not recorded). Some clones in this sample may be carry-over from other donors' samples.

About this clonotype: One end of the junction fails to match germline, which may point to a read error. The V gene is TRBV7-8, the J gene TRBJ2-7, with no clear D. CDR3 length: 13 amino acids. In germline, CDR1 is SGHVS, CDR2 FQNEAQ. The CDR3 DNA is TGTGCCAGCAGCCTAGTGTATCAATACGAGCTGTACTTC. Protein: CASSLVYQYELYF.

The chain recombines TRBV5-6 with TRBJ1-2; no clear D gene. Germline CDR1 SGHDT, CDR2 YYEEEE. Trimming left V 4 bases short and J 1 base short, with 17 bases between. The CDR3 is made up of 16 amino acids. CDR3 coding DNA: TGTGCCAGCAGCGCCGGAGAGTACGGCTTTAACTATGGCTACACCTTC. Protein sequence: CASSAGEYGFNYGYTF.

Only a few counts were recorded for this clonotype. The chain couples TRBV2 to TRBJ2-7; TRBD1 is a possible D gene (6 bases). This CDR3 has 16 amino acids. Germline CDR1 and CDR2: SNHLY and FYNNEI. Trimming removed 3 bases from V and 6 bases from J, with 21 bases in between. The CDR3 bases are TGTGCCAGCAGTGATATAAGGAGACAGGCGGTCTCCGAGCAGTACTTC. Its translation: CASSDIRRQAVSEQYF.

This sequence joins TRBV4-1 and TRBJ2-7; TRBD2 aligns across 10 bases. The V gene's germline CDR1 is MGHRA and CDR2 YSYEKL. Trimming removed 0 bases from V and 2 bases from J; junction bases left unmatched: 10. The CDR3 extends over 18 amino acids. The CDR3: CASSQDVASGGPTYEQYF. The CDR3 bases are TGCGCCAGCAGCCAAGATGTGGCTAGCGGGGGTCCGACCTACGAGCAGTACTTC.

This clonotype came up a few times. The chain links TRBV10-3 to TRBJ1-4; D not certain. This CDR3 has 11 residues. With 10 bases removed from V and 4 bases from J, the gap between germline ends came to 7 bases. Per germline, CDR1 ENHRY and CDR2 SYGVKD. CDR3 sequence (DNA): TGTGCCACGAGTGATAATGAAAAACTGTTTTTT. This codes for CATSDNEKLFF.

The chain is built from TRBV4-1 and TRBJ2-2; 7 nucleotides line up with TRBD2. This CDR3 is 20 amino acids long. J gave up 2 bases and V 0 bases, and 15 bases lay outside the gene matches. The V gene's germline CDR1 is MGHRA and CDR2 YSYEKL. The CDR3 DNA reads TGCGCCAGCAGCCAAGAGGGGAGGCCAGGGCGAGCGGGAAACACCGGGGAGCTGTTTTTT. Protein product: CASSQEGRPGRAGNTGELFF.

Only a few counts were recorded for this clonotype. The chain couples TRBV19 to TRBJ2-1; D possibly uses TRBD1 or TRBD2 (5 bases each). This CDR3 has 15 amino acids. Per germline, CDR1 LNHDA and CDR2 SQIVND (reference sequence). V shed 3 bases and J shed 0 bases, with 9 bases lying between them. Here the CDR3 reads CASSMWGSSYNEQFF. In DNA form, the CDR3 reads TGTGCCAGTAGTATGTGGGGGAGCTCCTACAATGAGCAGTTCTTC. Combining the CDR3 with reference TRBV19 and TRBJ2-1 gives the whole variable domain DGGITQSPKYLFRKEGQNVTLSCEQNLNHDAMYWYRQDPGQGLRLIYYSQIVNDFQKGDIAEGYSVSREKKESFPLTVTSAQKNPTAFYLCASSMWGSSYNEQFFGPGTRLTVL.

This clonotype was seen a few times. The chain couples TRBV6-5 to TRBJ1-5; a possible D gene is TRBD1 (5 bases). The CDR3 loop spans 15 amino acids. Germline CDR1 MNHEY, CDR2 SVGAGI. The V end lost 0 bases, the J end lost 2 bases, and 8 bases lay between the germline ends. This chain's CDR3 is CASSYSGTGNQPQHF. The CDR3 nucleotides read TGTGCCAGCAGTTACTCCGGGACGGGCAATCAGCCCCAGCATTTT.

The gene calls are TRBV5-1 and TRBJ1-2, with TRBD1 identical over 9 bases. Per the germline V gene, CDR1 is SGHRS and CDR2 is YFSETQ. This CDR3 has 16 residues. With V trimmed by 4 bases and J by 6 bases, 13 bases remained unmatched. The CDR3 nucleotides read TGCGCCAGCAGCCTCACACCGGGACAGGGACCAAATGGCTACACCTTC. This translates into CASSLTPGQGPNGYTF.

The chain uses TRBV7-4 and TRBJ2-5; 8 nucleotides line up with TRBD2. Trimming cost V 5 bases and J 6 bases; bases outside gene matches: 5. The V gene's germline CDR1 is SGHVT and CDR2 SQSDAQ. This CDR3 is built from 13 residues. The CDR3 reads CASSGRGEQTQYF. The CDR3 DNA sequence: TGTGCCAGCAGCGGGCGGGGGGAGCAGACCCAGTACTTC.

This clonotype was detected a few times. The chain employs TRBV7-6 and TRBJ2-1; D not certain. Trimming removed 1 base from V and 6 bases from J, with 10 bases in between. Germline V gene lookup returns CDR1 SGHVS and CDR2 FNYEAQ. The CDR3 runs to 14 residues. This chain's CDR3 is CASSLDRRPNEQFF. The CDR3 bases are TGTGCCAGCAGCTTAGATCGCAGGCCCAATGAGCAGTTCTTC.

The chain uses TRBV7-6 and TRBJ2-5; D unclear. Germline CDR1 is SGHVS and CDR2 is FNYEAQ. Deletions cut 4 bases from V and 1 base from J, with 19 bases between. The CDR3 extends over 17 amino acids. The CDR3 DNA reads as TGTGCCAGCAGCTCTGCGATAATATTTATGTCCCAAGAGACCCAGTACTTC. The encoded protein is CASSSAIIFMSQETQYF.

CDR3 DNA sequence: TGCAGCGTGGGATCTCGGAGGGACACTGAAGCTTTCTTT. It yields the protein CSVGSRRDTEAFF. V gene TRBV29-1 combines with J gene TRBJ1-1, with D unclear. The CDR3 is 13 residues long. Germline V gives CDR1 SQVTM, CDR2 ANQGSEA. The V and J ends lost 6 bases and 3 bases respectively, with 14 bases between them.

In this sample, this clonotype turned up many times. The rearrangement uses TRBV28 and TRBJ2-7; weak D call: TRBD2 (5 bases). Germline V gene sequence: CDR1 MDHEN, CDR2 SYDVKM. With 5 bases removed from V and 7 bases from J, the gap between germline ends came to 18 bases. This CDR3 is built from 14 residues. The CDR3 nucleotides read TGTGCCAGCAGTACCCTCGACCGCAGCGGTGAGCAGTACTTC. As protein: CASSTLDRSGEQYF. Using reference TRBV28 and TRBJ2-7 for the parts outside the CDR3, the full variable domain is DVKVTQSSRYLVKRTGEKVFLECVQDMDHENMFWYRQDPGLGLRLIYFSYDVKMKEKGDIPEGYSVSREKKERFSLILESASTNQTSMYLCASSTLDRSGEQYFGPGTRLTVT.

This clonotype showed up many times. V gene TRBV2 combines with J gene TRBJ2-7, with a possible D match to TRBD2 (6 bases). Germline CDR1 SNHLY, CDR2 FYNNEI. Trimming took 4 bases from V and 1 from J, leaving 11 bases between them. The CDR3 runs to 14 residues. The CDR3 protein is CASSGGLFSYEQYF. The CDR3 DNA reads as TGTGCCAGCAGTGGAGGACTATTTTCCTACGAGCAGTACTTC.

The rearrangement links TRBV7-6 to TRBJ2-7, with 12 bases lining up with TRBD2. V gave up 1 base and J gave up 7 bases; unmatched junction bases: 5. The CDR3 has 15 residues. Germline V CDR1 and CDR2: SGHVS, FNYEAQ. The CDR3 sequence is CASSLEVGLAGEQYF. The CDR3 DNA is TGTGCCAGCAGCTTAGAAGTGGGACTAGCGGGTGAGCAGTACTTC.

The CDR3 sequence is CASSQPGENTEAFF. As DNA, the CDR3 is TGTGCCAGCAGCCAACCCGGGGAGAACACTGAAGCTTTCTTT. V and J are TRBV7-6 and TRBJ1-1, with D hard to call. The CDR3 sequence is 14 residues long. Trimming left V 5 bases short and J 1 base short, with 11 bases between. The germline V gene has CDR1 SGHVS and CDR2 FNYEAQ.